Listed below are T cell receptor beta chains from one sample, sequenced in a study of blood T cell repertoires in COVID-19. Libraries were prepared by immunoSEQ multiplex PCR; TCRdb keeps only in-frame clonotypes and omits some of them. The table has more than 200,000 clones, around 83% seen once; the top ten hold under 1.5%. Sample: peripheral blood. The receptor set was obtained from a woman in her 40s who had recovered from COVID-19. Both conserved end residues are part of each CDR3. The order of the fields is J gene, D gene, clone size, V gene, CDR3 DNA, CDR3 protein. A D gene is named only where the DNA matches it firmly. Clone size is stated in some rows and not others, as once, few, many or a class when expanded.

>TRBJ1-4|-|few|TRBV7-9
TGTGCCAGCAGCTTAGACGGGGGTGGCGAAAAACTGTTTTTT
CASSLDGGGEKLFF
>TRBJ2-1|TRBD2|few|TRBV3-1/TRBV3-2
TGTGCCAGCAGCCAAGATGGGTCTAGCGGGGGAATCGGAACCAATGAGCAGTTCTTC
CASSQDGSSGGIGTNEQFF
>TRBJ2-1|TRBD2|-|TRBV7-2
TGTGCCAGCAGCGGGAGAAAGCGGGGGGGCCTGTGGAATGAGCAGTTCTTC
CASSGRKRGGLWNEQFF
>TRBJ1-2|TRBD1|-|TRBV6-5
TGTGCCAGCAGTTACAGGGACAGGAAGGGCTACACCTTC
CASSYRDRKGYTF
>TRBJ1-1|TRBD1|-|TRBV7-6
TGTGCCAGCAGCCCGAGGACAGGGAACACTGAAGCTTTCTTT
CASSPRTGNTEAFF
>TRBJ1-2|-|-|TRBV6-6
TGTGCCAGCAGTTACTCGCAGGGGAATAACTATGGCTACACCTTC
CASSYSQGNNYGYTF
>TRBJ2-5|TRBD2|-|TRBV2
TGTGCCAGTGACACTAGCGGGGGTTTAGACTTC
CASDTSGGLDF
>TRBJ1-5|-|-|TRBV12-3/TRBV12-4
TGTGCCAGCAGTTTGAGTTACAATCAGCCCCAGCATTTT
CASSLSYNQPQHF
>TRBJ1-5|TRBD1|once|TRBV19
TGTGCCAGTAGTATATCGGGCAGGGGGAAGACCAATCAGCCCCAGCATTTT
CASSISGRGKTNQPQHF
>TRBJ1-5|-|-|TRBV6-5
TGTGCCAGCAGTCCCCAGGGATATCAGCCCCAGCATTTT
CASSPQGYQPQHF
>TRBJ2-5|TRBD1|-|TRBV6-6
TGTGCCAGCAGTCGGTACATAGGAGGACAGGCTTTCGGCCAAGAGACCCAGTACTTC
CASSRYIGGQAFGQETQYF
>TRBJ2-1|-|-|TRBV10-2
TGCGCCAGCTCCCTAACGGCCTACAATGAGCAGTTCTTC
CASSLTAYNEQFF
>TRBJ2-7|TRBD1|-|TRBV19
TGTGCCAGTAGTATAGGGGGACAGGCCCCCCTCGAGCAGTACTTC
CASSIGGQAPLEQYF
>TRBJ1-2|TRBD1|many|TRBV7-9
TGTGCCAGCAGCTCCTCCGGGACAGGGGTTGGCTACACCTTC
CASSSSGTGVGYTF
>TRBJ2-5|-|-|TRBV5-1
TGCGCCAGCAGCACCGCCCCGGGTGTCCAAGAGACCCAGTACTTC
CASSTAPGVQETQYF
>TRBJ1-1|-|-|TRBV5-1
TGCGCCAGCAGCTTGGAAGGTTCGGGTGAAGCTTTCTTT
CASSLEGSGEAFF
>TRBJ2-3|-|-|TRBV29-1
TGCAGCGTTGAAGAACGGGGACAAGAACCAGATACGCAGTATTTT
CSVEERGQEPDTQYF
>TRBJ1-4|TRBD1|-|TRBV9
TGTGCCAGCAGCGGATCCCCCAGACAGGGAAGTAATGAAAAACTGTTTTTT
CASSGSPRQGSNEKLFF
>TRBJ1-1|TRBD1|-|TRBV27
TGTGCCAGCAGTACCCGACAGGGGTATGTTCAGAACACTGAAGCTTTCTTT
CASSTRQGYVQNTEAFF
>TRBJ1-4|TRBD1|-|TRBV28
TGTGCCAGCAGTTTTGGGGGACAGGGCAATGAAAAACTGTTTTTT
CASSFGGQGNEKLFF
>TRBJ2-7|-|-|TRBV19
TGTGCCAGTAGTATTAAAGGCCAGGGCTACGAGCAGTACTTC
CASSIKGQGYEQYF
>TRBJ1-3|TRBD1|-|TRBV28
TGTGCCAGCAGTTTGGCCGAGACAGGGGTTGGAAACACCATATATTTT
CASSLAETGVGNTIYF
>TRBJ1-6|-|-|TRBV2
TGTGCCGGAAAGACAGGTAGCTCCTATAATTCACCCCTCCACTTT
CAGKTGSSYNSPLHF
>TRBJ2-7|-|-|TRBV6-5
TGTGCCAGCAGTCCCACGGTTTGGCAGGGCTACGAGCAGTACTTC
CASSPTVWQGYEQYF
>TRBJ2-6|-|-|TRBV9
TGTGCCAGCAGCGTAGGGAGAGCTGGGGCCAACGTCCTGACTTTC
CASSVGRAGANVLTF
>TRBJ2-1|-|-|TRBV6-4
TGTGCCAGCAGTCGTGGGGCAGGGCCCGGCAATGAGCAGTTCTTC
CASSRGAGPGNEQFF
>TRBJ1-2|-|-|TRBV7-2
TGTGCCAGCAGCGACACAGGTACTTTGTACGGCTACACCTTC
CASSDTGTLYGYTF
>TRBJ1-1|TRBD1|-|TRBV18
TGTGCCAGCTCATCCGGGACAGGGGCGGTCACTGAAGCTTTCTTT
CASSSGTGAVTEAFF
>TRBJ1-5|TRBD1|-|TRBV5-1
TGCGCCAGCAGCTGGGGACAGGGGGATCAGCCCCAGCATTTT
CASSWGQGDQPQHF
>TRBJ1-4|TRBD1|-|TRBV7-2
TGTGCCAGCAGCTCCGACAGGGGCGATGAAAAACTGTTTTTT
CASSSDRGDEKLFF
>TRBJ1-5|-|-|TRBV7-9
TGTGCCAGCAGCTCGATCAGAGACAACCACCAGCCCCAGCATTTT
CASSSIRDNHQPQHF
>TRBJ2-3|-|-|TRBV19
TGTGCCAGTAGTATCATGAGCGACGCAGATACGCAGTATTTT
CASSIMSDADTQYF
>TRBJ2-1|-|-|TRBV7-2
TGTGCCAGCAGCGCCGGGAATGAGCAGTTCTTC
CASSAGNEQFF
>TRBJ1-2|TRBD1|-|TRBV28
TGTGCCAGCAGTTGGGGACAGGCCTTCTATGGCTACACCTTC
CASSWGQAFYGYTF
>TRBJ2-3|TRBD2|few|TRBV5-1
TGCGCCAGCAGCTTCGGCGGGGGGGCCACAGATACGCAGTATTTT
CASSFGGGATDTQYF
>TRBJ1-1|TRBD1|-|TRBV6-2/TRBV6-3
TGTGCCAGCAGCCACCCAAGGACAGGGGAGGTCACTGAAGCTTTCTTT
CASSHPRTGEVTEAFF
>TRBJ2-7|-|-|TRBV6-2/TRBV6-3
TGTGCCAGCAGCCCATCAAACTACGAGCAGTACTTC
CASSPSNYEQYF
>TRBJ1-5|-|few|TRBV7-9
TGTGCCAGCAGCTTTGGGGGGAACAATCAGCCCCAGCATTTT
CASSFGGNNQPQHF
>TRBJ2-3|-|-|TRBV6-5
TGTGCCAGCAGTTATCTGGGCAGGGTAACAGATACGCAGTATTTT
CASSYLGRVTDTQYF
>TRBJ1-2|-|-|TRBV9
TGTGCCAGCAGCGTAGCTGACTATGGCTACACCTTC
CASSVADYGYTF
>TRBJ2-7|TRBD1|-|TRBV19
TGTGCCAGTAGCAAAGGGACAGAGATCTACGAGCAGTACTTC
CASSKGTEIYEQYF
>TRBJ2-2|-|-|TRBV9
TGTGCCAGCAGCGAGGACAGAAGGAACACCGGGGAGCTGTTTTTT
CASSEDRRNTGELFF
>TRBJ2-3|-|-|TRBV11-3
TGTGCCAGCAGCTTGAGTCGTAATCCGGATACGCAGTATTTT
CASSLSRNPDTQYF
>TRBJ1-2|-|-|TRBV4-2
TGTGCCAGCAGCCAAGGCGGTTCGGAAAAATATGGCTACACCTTC
CASSQGGSEKYGYTF
>TRBJ1-4|-|-|TRBV3-1/TRBV3-2
TGTGCCAGCACCAAGGGAGAAGGGGGACAAAAACTGTTTTTT
CASTKGEGGQKLFF
>TRBJ1-6|-|-|TRBV28
TGTGCCAGCAGTTTATTGGGGGGAAGCTCCTATAATTCACCCCTCCACTTT
CASSLLGGSSYNSPLHF
>TRBJ1-2|TRBD1|-|TRBV27
TGTGCCAGCAGTTTAAGTTTCGGGGCAGGGGGAGGCTACACCTTC
CASSLSFGAGGGYTF
>TRBJ1-2|TRBD1|-|TRBV5-1
TGCGCCAGCAGCAGCACAGGGGGCGGCTATGGCTACACCTTC
CASSSTGGGYGYTF
>TRBJ2-4|-|-|TRBV7-2
TGTGCCAGCAGCCAAGGGGGGGAGATTAGCGCCAAAAACATTCAGTACTTC
CASSQGGEISAKNIQYF
>TRBJ2-3|TRBD2|-|TRBV6-2/TRBV6-3
TGTGCCAGCAGTTCACTAGCGGGGCACACAGATACGCAGTATTTT
CASSSLAGHTDTQYF
>TRBJ2-7|-|-|TRBV28
TGTGCCAGCAGTTTAGTTATCGCGGGCGTGGGCCCGAGCTCCTACGAGCAGTACTTC
CASSLVIAGVGPSSYEQYF
>TRBJ2-1|TRBD2|-|TRBV3-1/TRBV3-2
TGTGCCAGCAGCCTCCGGACTAGCGGGTTCCTCAATGAGCAGTTCTTC
CASSLRTSGFLNEQFF
>TRBJ1-4|TRBD1|-|TRBV11-3
TGTGCCAGCAGCTCCGGACAGGGGGAAAAACTGTTTTTT
CASSSGQGEKLFF
>TRBJ2-7|-|-|TRBV6-5
TGTGCCAGCATACGAGGACTAAGCTCCTACGAGCAGTACTTC
CASIRGLSSYEQYF
>TRBJ2-3|TRBD2|-|TRBV27
TGTGCCAGCAGTTGGGGTAGGCGGGGGGGCACAGATACGCAGTATTTT
CASSWGRRGGTDTQYF